Following are 7 T cell receptor beta chains from one sample sequenced in a study of blood T cell repertoires in COVID-19. Sequenced by immunoSEQ multiplex PCR; TCRdb stores in-frame clones only, minus some. Of 350,000 to 450,000 clones in the sample, around 85% are singletons; the top ten hold roughly 3.6%. Specimen: peripheral blood. All receptors derive from a woman younger than 30 with acute or convalescent COVID-19.

This chain connects TRBV5-6 to TRBJ2-2; maybe TRBD1 (6 bases). Trimming cost V 4 bases and J 4 bases, with 14 bases left between them. Germline CDR1 is SGHDT and CDR2 is YYEEEE. CDR3 length equals 15 residues. CDR3 nucleotides: TGTGCCAGCAGCCCTACAGGGTCCACCACCGGGGAGCTGTTTTTT. As protein: CASSPTGSTTGELFF.

The chain links TRBV6-6 to TRBJ1-2; 7 bases are a match to TRBD1. The CDR3 covers 13 residues. The ends lost 7 bases at V and 8 bases at J; junction bases unmatched: 10. Germline values: CDR1 MNHNY, CDR2 SVGAGI (reference sequence). The CDR3 DNA sequence: TGTGCCAGCAACAACGAGGGGGCGCGAGGCTACACCTTC. It is translated as CASNNEGARGYTF.

This chain links TRBV30 with TRBJ1-5, with D uncertain. The CDR3 has 13 residues. V was clipped by 0 bases and J by 6 bases, with 9 bases between them. From germline, CDR1 is GTSNPN and CDR2 SVGIG (reference sequence). The CDR3 DNA reads as TGTGCCTGGAGTGTTGAGGGTGGTCAGCCCCAGCATTTT. Its protein product is CAWSVEGGQPQHF.

This clone is a singleton in its sample. The J gene is TRBJ2-3, the V gene TRBV19; D is possibly TRBD2 (6 bases). CDR1 is LNHDA and CDR2 is SQIVND in the germline V gene (reference sequence). The V end lost 9 bases, the J end lost 6 bases, and 16 bases lay between the germline ends. The CDR3 length is 13 residues. CDR3 loop: CASRLEGGDTQYF. The CDR3 DNA is TGTGCCAGCAGGCTGGAGGGTGGGGATACGCAGTATTTT.

This rearrangement joins TRBV5-1 to TRBJ1-5; tentatively, D is TRBD1 (5 bases). V was trimmed by 5 bases and J by 5 bases, leaving 17 bases between them. Germline-derived CDR1 and CDR2 are SGHRS and YFSETQ. This CDR3 is built from 15 residues. The CDR3 loop reads CASSLGPTADQPQHF. The CDR3 DNA reads as TGCGCCAGCAGTTTAGGTCCGACAGCAGATCAGCCCCAGCATTTT.

The genes are TRBV18 and TRBJ2-5, with D unclear. CDR3 length equals 13 residues. Germline values: CDR1 KGHSH, CDR2 LQKENI. Trimming cost V 3 bases and J 5 bases, with 10 bases left between them. CDR3 loop: CASSPPAEETQYF. CDR3 sequence (DNA): TGTGCCAGCTCACCCCCCGCGGAGGAGACCCAGTACTTC.

The J gene is TRBJ2-1, the V gene TRBV4-2, with TRBD1 matching 9 bases. Germline values: CDR1 LGHNA, CDR2 YNFKEQ. The J segment lost 9 bases and the V segment lost 4 bases, leaving 16 bases of the junction unmatched. The CDR3 totals 17 residues. CDR3 DNA sequence: TGTGCCAGCAGCCTCGACACCCTGGGACAGGGCTTGGGTGAGCAGTTCTTC. Translating it yields CASSLDTLGQGLGEQFF.